The 7 T cell receptor beta chains presented below share a single source sample, sequenced in a study of T cell changes during pregnancy in multiple sclerosis. Assay used: immunoSEQ multiplex PCR; TCRdb lists only in-frame clones, some missing. Of about 85,000 clones listed, roughly 90% are singletons. Sequencing used peripheral blood, obtained in the first trimester of pregnancy. Source of these receptors: a female donor with multiple sclerosis, enrolled in a pregnancy study.

The V and J genes are TRBV11-1 and TRBJ1-2; 10 bases map to TRBD1. The V segment lost 5 bases and the J segment 0 bases; nucleotides outside the gene matches: 3. CDR1 and CDR2 from the germline V gene are SGHAT and FQDESV (reference sequence). The CDR3 is made up of 15 amino acids. CDR3 protein: CASSLGTGANYGYTF. The CDR3 DNA is TGTGCCAGCAGCCTTGGGACAGGGGCTAACTATGGCTACACCTTC. Filled out from reference TRBV11-1 and TRBJ1-2, the complete variable domain reads EAEVAQSPRYKITEKSQAVAFWCDPISGHATLYWYRQILGQGPELLVQFQDESVVDDSQLPKDRFSAERLKGVDSTLKIQPAELGDSAMYLCASSLGTGANYGYTFGSGTRLTVV.

This chain links TRBV18 with TRBJ1-2; 8 bases fit TRBD1. The V segment lost 3 bases and the J segment 3 bases; nucleotides outside the gene matches: 15. CDR1 and CDR2 (germline): KGHSH, LQKENI. CDR3 length: 18 amino acids. CDR3 sequence reads: CASSPRVDRASGDYGYTF. Here the CDR3 DNA reads TGTGCCAGCTCACCTCGTGTGGACAGGGCTTCCGGTGACTATGGCTACACCTTC.

J is TRBJ2-3 and V is TRBV15, with 9 bases that match TRBD1. This CDR3 is 15 amino acids long. Germline V lookup: CDR1 LNHNV, CDR2 YYDKDF (reference sequence). V was clipped by 0 bases and J by 4 bases; unmatched bases: 2. In DNA, the CDR3 is TGTGCCACCAGCAGAGATACAGGGGGCGCAGATACGCAGTATTTT. Its protein product is CATSRDTGGADTQYF.

The rearrangement uses TRBV7-3 and TRBJ2-2; 12 bases are a match to TRBD2. Losses at the gene ends were 6 bases for V and 4 bases for J; bases not matched to a gene: 3. The CDR3 consists of 15 residues. CDR1 SGHTA and CDR2 FQGTGA come from the germline V gene. CDR3 residues: CASRSGLAGTGELFF. The CDR3 region has the DNA TGTGCCAGCAGGTCGGGACTAGCGGGCACCGGGGAGCTGTTTTTT.

The rearrangement links TRBV27 to TRBJ1-4; 8 positions match TRBD1. CDR1 is MNHEY and CDR2 is SMNVEV in the germline V gene (reference sequence). V was pared by 6 bases and J by 2 bases, with 2 bases of the junction left unmatched. This CDR3 contains 14 residues. CDR3 sequence reads: CASSRQGTNEKLFF. The CDR3 DNA reads TGTGCCAGCAGCCGACAGGGGACTAATGAAAAACTGTTTTTT.

The count of this clone is one. The chain links TRBV2 to TRBJ2-3; D perhaps matches TRBD1 (6 bases). Germline values: CDR1 SNHLY, CDR2 FYNNEI. The CDR3 spans 14 residues. With 3 bases removed from V and 2 bases from J, the gap between germline ends came to 9 bases. Here the CDR3 reads CASSEDSYTDTQYF. The CDR3 DNA follows: TGTGCCAGCAGTGAGGACAGTTACACAGATACGCAGTATTTT.

This rearrangement joins TRBV9 to TRBJ2-1, with TRBD2 matching 10 bases. This CDR3 is built from 15 residues. The ends lost 0 bases at V and 8 bases at J; junction bases unmatched: 5. In germline, CDR1 is SGDLS, CDR2 YYNGEE. In DNA form, the CDR3 reads TGTGCCAGCAGCGTAGTCCTAGCGGGGGTCGATGAGCAGTTCTTC. This gives the protein CASSVVLAGVDEQFF.